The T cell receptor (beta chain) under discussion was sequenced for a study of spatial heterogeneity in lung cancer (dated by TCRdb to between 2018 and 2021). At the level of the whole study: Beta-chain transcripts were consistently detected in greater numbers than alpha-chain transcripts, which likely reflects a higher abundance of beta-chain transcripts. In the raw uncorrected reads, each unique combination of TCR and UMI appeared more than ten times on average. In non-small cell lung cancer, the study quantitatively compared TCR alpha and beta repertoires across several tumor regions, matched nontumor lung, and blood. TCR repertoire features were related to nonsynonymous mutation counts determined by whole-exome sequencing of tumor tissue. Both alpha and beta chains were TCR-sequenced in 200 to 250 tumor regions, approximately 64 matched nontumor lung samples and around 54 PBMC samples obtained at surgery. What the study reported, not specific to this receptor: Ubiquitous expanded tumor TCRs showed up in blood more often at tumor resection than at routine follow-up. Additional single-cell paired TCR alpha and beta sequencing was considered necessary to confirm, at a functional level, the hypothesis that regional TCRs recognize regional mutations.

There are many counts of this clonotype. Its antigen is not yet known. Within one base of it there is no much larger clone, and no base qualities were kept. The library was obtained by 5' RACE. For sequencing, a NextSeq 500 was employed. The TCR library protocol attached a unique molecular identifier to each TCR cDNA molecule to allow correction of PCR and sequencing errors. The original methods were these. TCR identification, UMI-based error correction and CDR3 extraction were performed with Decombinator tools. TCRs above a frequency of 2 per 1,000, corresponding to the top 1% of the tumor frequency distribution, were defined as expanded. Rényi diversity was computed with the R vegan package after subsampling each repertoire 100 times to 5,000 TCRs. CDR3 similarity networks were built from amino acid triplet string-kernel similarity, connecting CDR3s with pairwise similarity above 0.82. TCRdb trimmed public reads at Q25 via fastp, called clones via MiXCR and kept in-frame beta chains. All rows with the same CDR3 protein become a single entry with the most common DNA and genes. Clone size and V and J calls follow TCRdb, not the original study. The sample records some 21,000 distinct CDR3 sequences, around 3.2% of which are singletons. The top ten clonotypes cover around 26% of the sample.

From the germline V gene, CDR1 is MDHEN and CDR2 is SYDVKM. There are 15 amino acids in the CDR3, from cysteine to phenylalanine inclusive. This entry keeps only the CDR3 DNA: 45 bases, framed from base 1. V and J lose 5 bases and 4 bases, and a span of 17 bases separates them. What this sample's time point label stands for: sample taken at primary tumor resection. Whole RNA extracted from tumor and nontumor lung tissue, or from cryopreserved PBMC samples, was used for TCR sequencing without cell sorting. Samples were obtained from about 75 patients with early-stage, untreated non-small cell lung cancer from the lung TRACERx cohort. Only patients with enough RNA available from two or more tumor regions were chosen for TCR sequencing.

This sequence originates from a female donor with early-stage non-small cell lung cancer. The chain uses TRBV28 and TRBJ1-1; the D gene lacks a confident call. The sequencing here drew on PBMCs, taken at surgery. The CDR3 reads CASSATGILGTEAFF. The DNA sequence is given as TGTGCCAGCAGTGCTACCGGGATCCTGGGCACTGAAGCTTTCTTT.